This T cell receptor (beta chain) was identified in a study of vaccination and CD4 T cells after COVID-19. Once obtained from cultured CD4+ T cells, the DNA was sequenced using the Oncomine TCR Beta short-read assay. TCRdb redid the calling of the PCR reads with MiXCR, one entry per CDR3 protein. The sample yields about 20,000 distinct CDR3 sequences, roughly 44% seen once. The sample's treatment: approximately 9-day PBMC culture with coronavirus spike peptide pools or control peptides (ViraFEST assay). Antigen-specific T cells were expanded with peptide pools by ViraFEST, and TCRs were then sequenced. CDR1 is SGHRS and CDR2 is YFSETQ in the germline V gene. The V segment lost 4 bases and the J segment 8 bases; nucleotides outside the gene matches: 9. The length of the CDR3 is 15 residues. In the case of this clonotype: The target antigen is unknown.

The sample consisted of cultured CD4+ T cells from blood. The source of this sequence is a human donor with COVID-19. The chain carries TRBV5-1 and TRBJ1-2; 12 bases are shared with TRBD1. CDR3 sequence: CASSTAGTGGEGYTF. CDR3 sequence (DNA): TGCGCCAGCAGCACAGCCGGGACAGGGGGCGAGGGCTACACCTTC.